Here is one T cell receptor beta chain with its context. Its target is unknown. Assay: immunoSEQ multiplex PCR; the TCRdb copy retains only in-frame clones and omits some. The top ten clones hold 20% of a sample with around 93,000 clones, around 84% of them seen once. The data originate from a study of cytomegalovirus exposure and HLA in healthy donors. The CDR3 has 15 residues. V gave up 5 bases and J gave up 4 bases; unmatched junction bases: 8. The V gene's germline CDR1 is SGHAT and CDR2 FQNNGV. Study observations and caveats: Cytomegalovirus-associated status was assigned to some 180 TCR beta chains.

This receptor was identified in a man aged 18 to 30 in good health and CMV-seropositive. V is TRBV11-2 and J is TRBJ2-1; TRBD2 agrees at 7 bases. The sample taken for sequencing was PBMCs. The DNA for the CDR3 is TGTGCCAGCAGCCAGCTAGCGGAACGATACAATGAGCAGTTCTTC. This gives the protein CASSQLAERYNEQFF.